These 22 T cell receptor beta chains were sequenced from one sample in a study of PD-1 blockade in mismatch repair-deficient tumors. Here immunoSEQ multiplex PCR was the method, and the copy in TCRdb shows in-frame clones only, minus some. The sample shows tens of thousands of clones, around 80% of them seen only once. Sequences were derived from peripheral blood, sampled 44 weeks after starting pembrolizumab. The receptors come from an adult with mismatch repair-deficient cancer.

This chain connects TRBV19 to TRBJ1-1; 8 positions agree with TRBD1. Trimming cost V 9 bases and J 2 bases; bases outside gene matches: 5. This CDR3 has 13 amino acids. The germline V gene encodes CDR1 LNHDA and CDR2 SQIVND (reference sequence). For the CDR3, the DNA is TGTGCCAGCCGGGACAGGTTAAACACTGAAGCTTTCTTT. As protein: CASRDRLNTEAFF.

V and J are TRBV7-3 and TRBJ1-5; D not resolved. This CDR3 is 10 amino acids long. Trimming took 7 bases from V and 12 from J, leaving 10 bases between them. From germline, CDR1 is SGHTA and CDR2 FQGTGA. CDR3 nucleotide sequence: TGTGCCAGCATCGGAAATCACCAGCATTTT. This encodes CASIGNHQHF.

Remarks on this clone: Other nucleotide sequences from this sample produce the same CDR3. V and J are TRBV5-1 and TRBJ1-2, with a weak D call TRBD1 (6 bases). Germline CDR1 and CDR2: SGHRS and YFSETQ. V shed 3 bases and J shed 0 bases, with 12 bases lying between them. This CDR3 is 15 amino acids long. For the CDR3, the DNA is TGCGCCAGCAGCTCCCAAGGGGGAACTAACTATGGCTACACCTTC. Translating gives CASSSQGGTNYGYTF. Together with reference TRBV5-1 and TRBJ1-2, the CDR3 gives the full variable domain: KAGVTQTPRYLIKTRGQQVTLSCSPISGHRSVSWYQQTPGQGLQFLFEYFSETQRNKGNFPGRFSGRQFSNSRSEMNVSTLELGDSALYLCASSSQGGTNYGYTFGSGTRLTVV.

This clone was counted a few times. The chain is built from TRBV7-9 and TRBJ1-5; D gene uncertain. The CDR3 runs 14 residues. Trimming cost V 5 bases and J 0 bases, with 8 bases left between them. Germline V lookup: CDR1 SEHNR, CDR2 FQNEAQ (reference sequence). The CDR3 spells CASSAFNSNQPQHF. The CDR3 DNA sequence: TGTGCCAGCAGCGCTTTCAATAGCAATCAGCCCCAGCATTTT.

CDR3 region: CASSQGLAGDREQFF. The DNA of the CDR3 is TGTGCCAGCAGCCAGGGACTAGCGGGAGATCGGGAGCAGTTCTTC. This chain joins TRBV7-3 and TRBJ2-1, with 14 bases aligning to TRBD2. Germline loops: CDR1 SGHTA, CDR2 FQGTGA. V shed 5 bases and J 10 bases; nucleotides not matched to a gene: 7. The CDR3 spans 15 residues.

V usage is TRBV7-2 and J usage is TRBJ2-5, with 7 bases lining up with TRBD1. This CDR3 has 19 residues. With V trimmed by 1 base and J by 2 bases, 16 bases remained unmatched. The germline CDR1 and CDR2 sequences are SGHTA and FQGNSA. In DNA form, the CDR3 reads TGTGCCAGCAGCTTAGGGCCAGGGACAGTCCTTCGTGAGCAAGAGACCCAGTACTTC. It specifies CASSLGPGTVLREQETQYF.

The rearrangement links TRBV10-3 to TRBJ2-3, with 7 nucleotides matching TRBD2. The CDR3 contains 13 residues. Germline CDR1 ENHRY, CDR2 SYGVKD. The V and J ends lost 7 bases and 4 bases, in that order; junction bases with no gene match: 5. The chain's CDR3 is CAITAGVSDTQYF. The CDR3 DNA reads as TGTGCCATCACCGCGGGAGTCTCAGATACGCAGTATTTT.

The CDR3 bases are TGTGCCAGTAGTACCGGGAGCTCCTACGAGCAGTACTTC. This encodes CASSTGSSYEQYF. The rearrangement uses TRBV19 and TRBJ2-7; D possibly corresponds to TRBD2 (6 bases). This CDR3 has 13 amino acids. Trimming stripped 4 bases from V and 0 bases from J, with 7 bases between. Germline CDR1 LNHDA, CDR2 SQIVND (reference sequence).

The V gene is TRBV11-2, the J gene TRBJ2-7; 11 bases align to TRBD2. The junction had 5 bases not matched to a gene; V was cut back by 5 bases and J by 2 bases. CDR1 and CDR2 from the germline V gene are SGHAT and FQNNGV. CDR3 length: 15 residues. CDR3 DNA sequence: TGTGCCAGCAGCATGGGACTAGCGGTGGCCTACGAGCAGTACTTC. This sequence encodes CASSMGLAVAYEQYF. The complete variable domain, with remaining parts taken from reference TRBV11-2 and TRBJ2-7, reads EAGVAQSPRYKIIEKRQSVAFWCNPISGHATLYWYQQILGQGPKLLIQFQNNGVVDDSQLPKDRFSAERLKGVDSTLKIQPAKLEDSAVYLCASSMGLAVAYEQYFGPGTRLTVT.

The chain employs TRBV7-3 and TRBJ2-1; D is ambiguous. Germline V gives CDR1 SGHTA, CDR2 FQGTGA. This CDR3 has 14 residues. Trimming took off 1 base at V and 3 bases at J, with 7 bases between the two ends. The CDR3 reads CASSLNGVYNEQFF. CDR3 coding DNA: TGTGCCAGCAGCTTAAATGGAGTCTACAATGAGCAGTTCTTC.

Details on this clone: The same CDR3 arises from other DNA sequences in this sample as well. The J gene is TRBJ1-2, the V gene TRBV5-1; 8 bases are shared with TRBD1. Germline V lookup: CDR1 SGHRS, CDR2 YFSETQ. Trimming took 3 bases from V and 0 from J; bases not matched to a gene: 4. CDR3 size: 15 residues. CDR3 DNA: TGCGCCAGCAGCTCACAGGGGGGAACTAACTATGGCTACACCTTC. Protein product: CASSSQGGTNYGYTF. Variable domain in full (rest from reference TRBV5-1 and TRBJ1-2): KAGVTQTPRYLIKTRGQQVTLSCSPISGHRSVSWYQQTPGQGLQFLFEYFSETQRNKGNFPGRFSGRQFSNSRSEMNVSTLELGDSALYLCASSSQGGTNYGYTFGSGTRLTVV.

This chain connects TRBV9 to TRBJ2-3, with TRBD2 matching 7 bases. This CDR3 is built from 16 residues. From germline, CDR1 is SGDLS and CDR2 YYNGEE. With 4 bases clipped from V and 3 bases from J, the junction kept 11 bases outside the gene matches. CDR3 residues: CASSSRGVFGTDTQYF. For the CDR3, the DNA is TGTGCCAGCAGCAGTCGGGGGGTCTTCGGTACAGATACGCAGTATTTT.

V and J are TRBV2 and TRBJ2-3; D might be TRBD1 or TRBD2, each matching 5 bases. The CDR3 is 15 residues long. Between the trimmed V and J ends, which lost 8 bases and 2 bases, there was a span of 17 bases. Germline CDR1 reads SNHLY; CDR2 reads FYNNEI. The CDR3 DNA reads TGTGCCAGCTTGGGGCGGGCGGCTATCACAGATACGCAGTATTTT. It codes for CASLGRAAITDTQYF. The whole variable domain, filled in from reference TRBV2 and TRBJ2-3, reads EPEVTQTPSHQVTQMGQEVILRCVPISNHLYFYWYRQILGQKVEFLVSFYNNEISEKSEIFDDQFSVERPDGSNFTLKIRSTKLEDSAMYFCASLGRAAITDTQYFGPGTRLTVL.

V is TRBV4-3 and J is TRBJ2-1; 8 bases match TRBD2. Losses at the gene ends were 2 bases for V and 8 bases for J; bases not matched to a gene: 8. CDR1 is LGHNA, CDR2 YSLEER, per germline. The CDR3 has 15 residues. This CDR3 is CASSQTSGSFHEQFF. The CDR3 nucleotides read TGCGCCAGCAGCCAAACCAGCGGGAGTTTCCATGAGCAGTTCTTC.

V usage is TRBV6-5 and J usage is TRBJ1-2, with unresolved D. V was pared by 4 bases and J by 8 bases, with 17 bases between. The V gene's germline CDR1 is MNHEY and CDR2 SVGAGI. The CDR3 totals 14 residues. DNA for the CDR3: TGTGCCAGCAGTTCCCTCGGCGGTACCTGGGGCTACACCTTC. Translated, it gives CASSSLGGTWGYTF.

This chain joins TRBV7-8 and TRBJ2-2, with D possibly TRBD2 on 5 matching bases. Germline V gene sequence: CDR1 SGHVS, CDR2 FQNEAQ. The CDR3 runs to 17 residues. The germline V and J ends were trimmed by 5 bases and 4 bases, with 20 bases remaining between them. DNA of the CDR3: TGTGCCAGCAGCACTATCCGGGGTGAGGGCCGCACCGGGGAGCTGTTTTTT. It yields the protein CASSTIRGEGRTGELFF.

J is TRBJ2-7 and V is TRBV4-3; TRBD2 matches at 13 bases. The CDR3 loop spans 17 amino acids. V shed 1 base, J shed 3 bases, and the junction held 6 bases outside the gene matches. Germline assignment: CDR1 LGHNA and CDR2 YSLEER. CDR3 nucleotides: TGCGCCAGCAGCCAAGGGACTAGCGGGAGCAGTGGCTACGAGCAGTACTTC. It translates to CASSQGTSGSSGYEQYF.

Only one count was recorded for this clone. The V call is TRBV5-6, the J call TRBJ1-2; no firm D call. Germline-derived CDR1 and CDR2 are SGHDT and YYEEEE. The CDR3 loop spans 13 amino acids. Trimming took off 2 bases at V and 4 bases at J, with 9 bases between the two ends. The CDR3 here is CASSFGPVYGYTF. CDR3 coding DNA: TGTGCCAGCAGCTTTGGGCCGGTCTATGGCTACACCTTC.

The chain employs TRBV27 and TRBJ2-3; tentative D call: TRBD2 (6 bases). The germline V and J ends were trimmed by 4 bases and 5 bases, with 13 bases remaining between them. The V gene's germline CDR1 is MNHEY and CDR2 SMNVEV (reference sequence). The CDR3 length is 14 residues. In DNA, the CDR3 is TGTGCCAGCAGTTCCTGGACTAACCAAGATACGCAGTATTTT. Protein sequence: CASSSWTNQDTQYF.

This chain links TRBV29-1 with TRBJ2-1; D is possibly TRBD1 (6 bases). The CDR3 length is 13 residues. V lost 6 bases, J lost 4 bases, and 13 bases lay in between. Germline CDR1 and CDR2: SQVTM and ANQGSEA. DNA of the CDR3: TGCAGCGTGAAGGGGGTAATATACAATGAGCAGTTCTTC. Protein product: CSVKGVIYNEQFF.

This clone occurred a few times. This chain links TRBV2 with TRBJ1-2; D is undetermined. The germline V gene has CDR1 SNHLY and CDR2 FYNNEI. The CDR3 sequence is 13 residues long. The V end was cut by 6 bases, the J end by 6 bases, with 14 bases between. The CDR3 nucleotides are TGTGCCAGCAGCGGACCGAGATCAAATGGCTACACCTTC. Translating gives CASSGPRSNGYTF.

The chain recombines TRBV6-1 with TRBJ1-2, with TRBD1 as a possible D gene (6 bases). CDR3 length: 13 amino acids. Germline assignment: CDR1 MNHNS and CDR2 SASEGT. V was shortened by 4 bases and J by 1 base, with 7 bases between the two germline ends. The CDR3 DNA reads TGTGCCAGCAGTGCCAGGGGTAACTATGGCTACACCTTC. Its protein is CASSARGNYGYTF.